Below are 10 T cell receptor beta chains sequenced from a single sample in a study of cytomegalovirus exposure and HLA in healthy donors. The method was immunoSEQ multiplex PCR; TCRdb's version includes in-frame clones alone and lacks a portion of them. In the table there are a few hundred thousand clones, approximately 90% of which are singletons. Sequenced: PBMCs. These receptors were collected from a young woman in good health and CMV-seronegative.

V is TRBV30 and J is TRBJ1-5, with unresolved D. Germline V CDR1 and CDR2: GTSNPN, SVGIG (reference sequence). V gave up 3 bases and J gave up 2 bases, with 17 bases separating them. This CDR3 is built from 16 residues. The CDR3 is CAWSEGSHVGNQPQHF. CDR3 bases: TGTGCCTGGAGCGAGGGTTCCCATGTCGGCAATCAGCCCCAGCATTTT. Full variable domain (remainder filled in from reference TRBV30 and TRBJ1-5): SQTIHQWPATLVQPVGSPLSLECTVEGTSNPNLYWYRQAAGRGLQLLFYSVGIGQISSEVPQNLSASRPQDRQFILSSKKLLLSDSGFYLCAWSEGSHVGNQPQHFGDGTRLSIL.

The chain combines TRBV6-1 with TRBJ1-5; TRBD1 agrees at 7 bases. V shed 4 bases, J shed 5 bases, and the junction held 11 bases outside the gene matches. Germline V gene lookup returns CDR1 MNHNS and CDR2 SASEGT. The CDR3 consists of 16 residues. The CDR3 is CASSALRQGTYQPQHF. The CDR3 DNA reads TGTGCCAGCAGTGCCCTCCGACAGGGAACATATCAGCCCCAGCATTTT.

This sequence joins TRBV6-5 and TRBJ1-3; D uncertain. The CDR3 has 12 residues. Germline V gives CDR1 MNHEY, CDR2 SVGAGI. Trimming pared 6 bases from V and 4 bases from J, leaving 7 bases between. DNA for the CDR3: TGTGCCAGCAGCCCGGGGGGAAACACCATATATTTT. Its translation is CASSPGGNTIYF.

V and J are TRBV5-4 and TRBJ1-1, with D unresolved. CDR3 length equals 15 residues. The germline V and J ends were trimmed by 2 bases and 0 bases, with 11 bases remaining between them. Germline CDR1 is SGHNT and CDR2 is YYREEE (reference sequence). CDR3 residues: CASSFYVGVNTEAFF. The DNA of the CDR3 is TGTGCCAGCAGCTTCTACGTTGGAGTGAACACTGAAGCTTTCTTT.

This clone has only a few counts. The chain uses TRBV2 and TRBJ1-1; unclear D gene. The CDR3 sequence is 14 residues long. Germline CDR1 and CDR2: SNHLY and FYNNEI. Trimming stripped 4 bases from V and 7 bases from J, with 16 bases between. CDR3 in amino acids: CASSALRSPFEAFF. In nucleotides, the CDR3 is TGTGCCAGCAGTGCCCTTAGATCCCCCTTTGAAGCTTTCTTT. Variable domain in full (rest from reference TRBV2 and TRBJ1-1): EPEVTQTPSHQVTQMGQEVILRCVPISNHLYFYWYRQILGQKVEFLVSFYNNEISEKSEIFDDQFSVERPDGSNFTLKIRSTKLEDSAMYFCASSALRSPFEAFFGQGTRLTVV.

This clone appeared a few times. The V and J genes are TRBV14 and TRBJ1-5; no firm D call. Trimming stripped 2 bases from V and 7 bases from J, with 9 bases between. The germline CDR1 and CDR2 sequences are SGHDN and FVKESK. CDR3 length: 13 residues. The CDR3 region is CASSQHPEQPQHF. CDR3 sequence (DNA): TGTGCCAGCAGCCAACATCCCGAGCAGCCCCAGCATTTT.

The J gene is TRBJ2-1, the V gene TRBV5-1, with 9 positions matching TRBD1. Trimming took 6 bases from V and 2 from J; bases not matched to a gene: 6. CDR1 is SGHRS, CDR2 YFSETQ, per germline. CDR3 length: 15 amino acids. CDR3 nucleotide sequence: TGCGCCAGCATACCGGGACAGGGAGCCTACAATGAGCAGTTCTTC. This translates into CASIPGQGAYNEQFF.

The gene calls are TRBV27 and TRBJ2-5, with TRBD2 matching over 11 bases. Germline V lookup: CDR1 MNHEY, CDR2 SMNVEV (reference sequence). The CDR3 runs 13 residues. The V gene end was trimmed by 2 bases and the J gene end by 7 bases; junction bases not matched to a gene: 0. CDR3: CASSLGTSGTQYF. The CDR3 nucleotides read TGTGCCAGCAGTTTAGGGACTAGCGGGACCCAGTACTTC.

This clone was recorded a few times. This rearrangement joins TRBV2 to TRBJ1-5; tentative D call: TRBD1 (5 bases). Germline values: CDR1 SNHLY, CDR2 FYNNEI. The CDR3 contains 14 residues. Trimming pared 4 bases from V and 7 bases from J, leaving 14 bases between. CDR3 in amino acids: CASSAGLRGQPQHF. The CDR3 bases are TGTGCCAGCAGTGCGGGACTCAGAGGACAGCCCCAGCATTTT.

In its sample, this clone was seen once. The chain has TRBV15 and TRBJ2-5; 13 bases align to TRBD2. The V gene's germline CDR1 is LNHNV and CDR2 YYDKDF (reference sequence). With V trimmed by 4 bases and J by 4 bases, 3 bases remained unmatched. The CDR3 length is 15 residues. Written as DNA, the CDR3 is TGTGCCACCAGCACCGGACTAGCGGGAGCAGAGACCCAGTACTTC. Translating it yields CATSTGLAGAETQYF.